The clone carrying this T cell receptor beta chain has a handful of counts. The treatment was: randomized to nivolumab then ipilimumab (arm A) or the reverse (arm B). Patients had received no earlier DNA-damaging chemotherapy. PBMC sorting kept live CD3+CD8+ cells without CD19 or CD56. The CDR3 contains 13 residues. Per the germline V gene, CDR1 is LNHDA and CDR2 is SQIVND (reference sequence). The V segment lost 10 bases and the J segment 7 bases; nucleotides outside the gene matches: 12. This record comes from a study of sequential checkpoint blockade in melanoma. Background on the study: Each arm's sequence ended with maintenance nivolumab.

The protocol was immunoSEQ multiplex PCR, while the TCRdb copy is restricted to in-frame clones and leaves out a portion. This sample has 25,000 to 30,000 clones, with more than 80% found just once. The sequence was obtained from a human donor with melanoma. The sample consisted of CD8+ T cells sorted from blood (inferred from file names), taken from a patient given nivolumab and ipilimumab in sequence. This chain connects TRBV19 to TRBJ2-7; TRBD2 aligns across 8 bases. As DNA, the CDR3 is TGTGCCACCCAGACTAGCGCTCTGGGGGAGCAGTACTTC. Its translation is CATQTSALGEQYF.